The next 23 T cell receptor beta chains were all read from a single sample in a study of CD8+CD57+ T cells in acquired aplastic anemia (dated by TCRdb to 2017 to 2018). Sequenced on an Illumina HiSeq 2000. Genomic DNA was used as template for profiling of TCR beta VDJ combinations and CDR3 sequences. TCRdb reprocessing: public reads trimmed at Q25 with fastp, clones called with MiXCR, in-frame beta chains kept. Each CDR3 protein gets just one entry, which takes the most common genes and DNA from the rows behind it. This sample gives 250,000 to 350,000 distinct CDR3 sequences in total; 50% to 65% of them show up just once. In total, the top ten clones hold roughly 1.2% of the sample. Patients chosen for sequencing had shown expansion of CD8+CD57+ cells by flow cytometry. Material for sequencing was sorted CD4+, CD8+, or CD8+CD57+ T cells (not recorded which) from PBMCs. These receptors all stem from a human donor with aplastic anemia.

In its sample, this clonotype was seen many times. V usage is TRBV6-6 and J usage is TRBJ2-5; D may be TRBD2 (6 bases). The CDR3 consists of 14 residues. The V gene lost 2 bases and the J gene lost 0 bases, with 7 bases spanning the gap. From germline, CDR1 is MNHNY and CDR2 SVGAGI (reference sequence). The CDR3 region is CASSYGGYQETQYF. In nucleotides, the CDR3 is TGTGCCAGCAGTTACGGGGGGTACCAAGAGACCCAGTACTTC.

CDR3 in DNA: TGTGCCAGCAGCTTAGAGGGACAGGGGGCGGCTTTCTTT. It translates to CASSLEGQGAAFF. The chain is built from TRBV7-8 and TRBJ1-1; 12 nucleotides align to TRBD1. CDR1 is SGHVS, CDR2 FQNEAQ, per germline. The junction had 2 bases not matched to a gene; V was cut back by 1 base and J by 11 bases. The CDR3 extends over 13 amino acids.

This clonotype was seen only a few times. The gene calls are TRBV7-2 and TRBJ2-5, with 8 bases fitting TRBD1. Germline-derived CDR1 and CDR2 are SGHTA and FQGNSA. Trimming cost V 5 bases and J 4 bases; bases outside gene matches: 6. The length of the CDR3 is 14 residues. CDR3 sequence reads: CASSIGTGGETQYF. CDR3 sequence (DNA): TGTGCCAGCAGCATCGGGACAGGTGGAGAGACCCAGTACTTC.

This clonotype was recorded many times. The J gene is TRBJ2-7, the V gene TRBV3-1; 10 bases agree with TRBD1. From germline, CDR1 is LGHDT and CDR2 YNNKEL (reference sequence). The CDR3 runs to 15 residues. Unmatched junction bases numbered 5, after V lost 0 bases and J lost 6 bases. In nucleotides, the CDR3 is TGTGCCAGCAGCCAAGAAGGGACAGGGGTGGTCGAGCAGTACTTC. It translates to CASSQEGTGVVEQYF.

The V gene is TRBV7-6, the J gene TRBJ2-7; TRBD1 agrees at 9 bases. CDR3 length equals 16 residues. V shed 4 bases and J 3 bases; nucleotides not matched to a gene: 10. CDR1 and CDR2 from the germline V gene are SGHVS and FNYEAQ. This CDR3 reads CASSWLPGQGNYEQYF. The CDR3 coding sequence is TGTGCCAGCAGCTGGTTACCGGGACAGGGAAACTACGAGCAGTACTTC. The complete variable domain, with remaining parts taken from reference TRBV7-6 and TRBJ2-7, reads GAGVSQSPRYKVTKRGQDVALRCDPISGHVSLYWYRQALGQGPEFLTYFNYEAQQDKSGLPNDRFSAERPEGSISTLTIQRTEQRDSAMYRCASSWLPGQGNYEQYFGPGTRLTVT.

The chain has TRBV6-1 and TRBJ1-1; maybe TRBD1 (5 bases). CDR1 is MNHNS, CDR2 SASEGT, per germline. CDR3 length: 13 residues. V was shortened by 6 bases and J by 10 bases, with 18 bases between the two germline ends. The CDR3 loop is CASRAGMVGGAFF. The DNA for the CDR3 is TGTGCCAGCAGGGCGGGGATGGTGGGGGGAGCTTTCTTT.

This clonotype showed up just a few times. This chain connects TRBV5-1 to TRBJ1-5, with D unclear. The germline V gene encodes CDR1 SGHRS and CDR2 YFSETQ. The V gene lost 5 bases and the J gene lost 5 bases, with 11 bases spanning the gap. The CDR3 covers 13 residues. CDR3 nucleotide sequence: TGCGCCAGCAGTCAAGACGCCGATCAGCCCCAGCATTTT. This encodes CASSQDADQPQHF.

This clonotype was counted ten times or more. The CDR3 DNA sequence: TGTGCCTGGAGTGTAAAGACAGGGGGCGGAGAGACCCAGTACTTC. It specifies CAWSVKTGGGETQYF. This chain links TRBV30 with TRBJ2-5; 10 positions agree with TRBD1. With 0 bases clipped from V and 4 bases from J, the junction kept 5 bases outside the gene matches. The germline V gene has CDR1 GTSNPN and CDR2 SVGIG (reference sequence). This CDR3 comprises 15 residues.

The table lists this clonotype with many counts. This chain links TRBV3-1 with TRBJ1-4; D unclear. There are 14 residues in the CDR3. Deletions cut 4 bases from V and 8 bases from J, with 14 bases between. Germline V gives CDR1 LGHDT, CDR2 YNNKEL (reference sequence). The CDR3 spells CASSRDTLGEKLFF. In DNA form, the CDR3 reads TGTGCCAGCAGCCGCGACACACTCGGGGAAAAACTGTTTTTT.

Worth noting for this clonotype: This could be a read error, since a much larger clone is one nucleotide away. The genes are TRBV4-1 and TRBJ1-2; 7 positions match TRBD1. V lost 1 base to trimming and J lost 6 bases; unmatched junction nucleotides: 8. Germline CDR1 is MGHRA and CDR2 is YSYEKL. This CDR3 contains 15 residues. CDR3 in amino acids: CASSQARQGIHGYTF. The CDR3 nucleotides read TGCGCCAGCAGCCAAGCCCGACAGGGAATCCATGGCTACACCTTC.

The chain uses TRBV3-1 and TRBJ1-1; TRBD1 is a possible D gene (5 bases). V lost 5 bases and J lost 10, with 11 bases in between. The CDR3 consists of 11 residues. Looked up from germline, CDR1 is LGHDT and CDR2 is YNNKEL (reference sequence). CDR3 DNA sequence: TGTGCCAGCAGCGGGACGGGGCCAGCTTTCTTT. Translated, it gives CASSGTGPAFF.

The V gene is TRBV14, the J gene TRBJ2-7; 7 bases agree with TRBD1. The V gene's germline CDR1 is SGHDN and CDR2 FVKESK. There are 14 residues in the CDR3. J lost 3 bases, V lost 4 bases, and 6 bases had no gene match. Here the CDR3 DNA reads TGTGCCAGCAGCCGGGACAGCTATTTCTACGAGCAGTACTTC. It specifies CASSRDSYFYEQYF.

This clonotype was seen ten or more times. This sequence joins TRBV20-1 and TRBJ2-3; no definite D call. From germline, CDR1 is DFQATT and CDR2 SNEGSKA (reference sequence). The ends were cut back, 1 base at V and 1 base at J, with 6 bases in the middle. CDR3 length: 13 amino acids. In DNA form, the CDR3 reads TGCAGTGCTAGAGTAGCAGGCACAGATACGCAGTATTTT. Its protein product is CSARVAGTDTQYF.

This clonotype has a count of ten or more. This chain's CDR3 is CASSLGMGQNTGELFF. The CDR3 bases are TGTGCCAGCAGCTTGGGAATGGGCCAGAACACCGGGGAGCTGTTTTTT. V is TRBV5-8 and J is TRBJ2-2, with D unclear. V gave up 0 bases and J gave up 1 base, with 10 bases separating them. Germline-derived CDR1 and CDR2 are SGHTS and YDEGEE. This CDR3 has 16 residues.

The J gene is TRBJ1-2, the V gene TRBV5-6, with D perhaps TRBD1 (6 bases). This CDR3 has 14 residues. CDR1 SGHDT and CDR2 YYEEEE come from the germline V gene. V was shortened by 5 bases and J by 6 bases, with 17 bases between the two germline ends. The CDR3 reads CASSSPQGMDGYTF. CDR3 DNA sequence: TGTGCCAGCAGTTCCCCTCAGGGGATGGATGGCTACACCTTC.

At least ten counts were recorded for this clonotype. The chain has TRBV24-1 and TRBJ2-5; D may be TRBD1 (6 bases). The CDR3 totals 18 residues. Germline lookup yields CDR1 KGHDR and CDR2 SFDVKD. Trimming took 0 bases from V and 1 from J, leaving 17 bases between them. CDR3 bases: TGTGCCACCAGTGATTTGGGGCAAGCGACAGGCCGCCAAGAGACCCAGTACTTC. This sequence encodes CATSDLGQATGRQETQYF.

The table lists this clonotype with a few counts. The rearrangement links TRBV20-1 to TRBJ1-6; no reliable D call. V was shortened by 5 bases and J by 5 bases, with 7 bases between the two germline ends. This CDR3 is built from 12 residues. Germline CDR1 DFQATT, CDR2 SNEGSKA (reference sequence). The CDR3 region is CSAVGNNSPLHF. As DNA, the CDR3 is TGCAGTGCTGTGGGAAATAATTCACCCCTCCACTTT.

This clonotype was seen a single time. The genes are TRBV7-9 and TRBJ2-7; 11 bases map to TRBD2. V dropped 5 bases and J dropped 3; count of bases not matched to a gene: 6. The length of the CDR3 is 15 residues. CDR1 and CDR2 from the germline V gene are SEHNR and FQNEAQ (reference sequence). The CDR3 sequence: CASSQGLAEDYEQYF. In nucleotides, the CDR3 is TGTGCCAGCAGCCAGGGACTAGCGGAGGACTACGAGCAGTACTTC.

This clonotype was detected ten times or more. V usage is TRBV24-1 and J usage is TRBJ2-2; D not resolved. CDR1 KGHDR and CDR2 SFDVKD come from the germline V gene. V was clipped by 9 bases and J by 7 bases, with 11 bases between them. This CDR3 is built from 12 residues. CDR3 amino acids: CATSRRNGELFF. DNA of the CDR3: TGTGCCACCTCTCGTAGGAACGGGGAGCTGTTTTTT.

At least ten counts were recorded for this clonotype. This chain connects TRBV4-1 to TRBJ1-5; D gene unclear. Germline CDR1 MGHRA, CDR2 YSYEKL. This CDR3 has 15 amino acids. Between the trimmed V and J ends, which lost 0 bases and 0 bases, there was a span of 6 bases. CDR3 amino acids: CASSQDRFSNQPQHF. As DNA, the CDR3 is TGCGCCAGCAGCCAAGACAGGTTTAGCAATCAGCCCCAGCATTTT.

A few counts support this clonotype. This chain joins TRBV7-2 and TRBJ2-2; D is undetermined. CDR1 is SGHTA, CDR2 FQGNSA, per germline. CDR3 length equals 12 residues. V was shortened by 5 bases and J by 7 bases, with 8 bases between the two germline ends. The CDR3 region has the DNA TGTGCCAGCAGCCTTACAATCGGGGAGCTGTTTTTT. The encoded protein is CASSLTIGELFF. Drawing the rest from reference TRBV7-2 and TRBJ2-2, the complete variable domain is GAGVSQSPSNKVTEKGKDVELRCDPISGHTALYWYRQSLGQGLEFLIYFQGNSAPDKSGLPSDRFSAERTGGSVSTLTIQRTQQEDSAVYLCASSLTIGELFFGEGSRLTVL.

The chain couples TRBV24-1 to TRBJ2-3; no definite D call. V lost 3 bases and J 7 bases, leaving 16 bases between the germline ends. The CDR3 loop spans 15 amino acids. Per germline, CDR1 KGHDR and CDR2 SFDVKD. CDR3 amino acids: CATSDRSLLPYTQYF. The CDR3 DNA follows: TGTGCCACCAGTGATCGGTCGCTCCTACCCTATACGCAGTATTTT.

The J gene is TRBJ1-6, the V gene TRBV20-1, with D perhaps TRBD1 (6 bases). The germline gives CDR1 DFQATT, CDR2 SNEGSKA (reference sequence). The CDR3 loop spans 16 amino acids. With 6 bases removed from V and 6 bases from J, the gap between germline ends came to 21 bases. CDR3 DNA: TGCAGTGCGGGAGGGGGTGGATCCGCGAGTAATTCACCCCTCCACTTT. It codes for CSAGGGGSASNSPLHF.